Presented here are 6 T cell receptor beta chains from one specimen sequenced in a study of response to subunit inactivated influenza vaccine. TCRdb used MiXCR to reprocess the RT-PCR reads, holding one entry per CDR3 protein. Of 150,000 to 200,000 distinct CDR3 sequences listed, about a tenth are singletons. The sequencing used non-naive T cells sorted from PBMCs, collected more than 35 days after vaccination. The receptors come from a man aged 45-60 years who received an inactivated influenza vaccine.

This rearrangement joins TRBV6-2 or TRBV6-3 to TRBJ2-1; D is perhaps TRBD2 (6 bases). Germline CDR1 reads MNHEY; CDR2 reads SVGEGT. V dropped 10 bases and J dropped 2 bases, with 21 bases sitting between them. The CDR3 sequence is 16 residues long. CDR3 sequence: CATLFSGGVAYNEQFF. The CDR3 nucleotides read TGTGCCACCCTATTTTCCGGGGGAGTCGCCTACAATGAGCAGTTCTTC.

This clonotype has only one observation. The chain employs TRBV7-2 and TRBJ2-1; 14 bases match TRBD2. Germline assignment: CDR1 SGHTA and CDR2 FQGNSA. Trimming took 4 bases from V and 11 from J; bases not matched to a gene: 10. The CDR3 runs 16 residues. This CDR3 is CASSSSGLAGAVKQFF. In nucleotides, the CDR3 is TGTGCCAGCAGCTCCTCGGGACTAGCGGGAGCTGTCAAGCAGTTCTTC.

The table lists this clonotype with a few counts. V gene TRBV20-1 combines with J gene TRBJ2-1; 15 nucleotides align to TRBD2. J was trimmed by 5 bases and V by 5 bases; bases with no gene match: 10. Germline lookup yields CDR1 DFQATT and CDR2 SNEGSKA (reference sequence). The CDR3 has 17 residues. CDR3 amino acids: CSARGLAGGEGHNEQFF. The CDR3 DNA is TGCAGTGCTCGAGGACTAGCGGGAGGGGAGGGCCACAATGAGCAGTTCTTC.

The gene calls are TRBV20-1 and TRBJ2-2; D remains ambiguous. Trimming cost V 0 bases and J 2 bases, with 4 bases left between them. The germline CDR1 and CDR2 sequences are DFQATT and SNEGSKA (reference sequence). This CDR3 is 13 amino acids long. In DNA form, the CDR3 reads TGCAGTGCTAGAGATCTTAACACCGGGGAGCTGTTTTTT. Its translation: CSARDLNTGELFF.

The chain combines TRBV24-1 with TRBJ2-5, with D uncertain. The ends were cut back, 5 bases at V and 2 bases at J, with 14 bases in the middle. Germline V gene data show CDR1 as KGHDR and CDR2 as SFDVKD. The CDR3 is 15 amino acids. CDR3 region: CATSGTGTQQETQYF. CDR3 bases: TGTGCCACCAGTGGAACCGGCACGCAACAAGAGACCCAGTACTTC.

This chain links TRBV4-1 with TRBJ2-1; 9 positions agree with TRBD2. The CDR3 sequence is 16 residues long. With 0 bases clipped from V and 8 bases from J, the junction kept 8 bases outside the gene matches. CDR1 and CDR2 (germline): MGHRA, YSYEKL. The CDR3, as DNA: TGCGCCAGCAGCCAAGAGTCTCCGGGACTAGCCCATGAGCAGTTCTTC. It yields the protein CASSQESPGLAHEQFF.